This T cell receptor (beta chain) was identified in a study of cytomegalovirus exposure and HLA in healthy donors. General study findings and limits: Altogether, 160 or so TCR beta chains were recorded as cytomegalovirus-associated. In a later analysis, a genetic analysis reported fewer productive-TCR N-insertions in an Asian-associated ancestry cluster than the cohort average.

Vbeta (60) and Jbeta (13) primers were used in the PCR. Produced via immunoSEQ multiplex PCR; TCRdb's table is partial and in-frame only. The sample has 100,000 or so clones; over 70% are singletons. Details on this clone: What it binds is not known.

CDR3 length: 16 amino acids. The V end was cut by 4 bases, the J end by 0 bases, with 11 bases between. Germline CDR1 and CDR2: SGHRS and YFSETQ. The sequence came from a woman aged 40-49 years in good health and CMV-seronegative. The sequencing sample was made of PBMCs. The rearrangement links TRBV5-1 to TRBJ2-6; possibly TRBD1 for D (5 bases). This CDR3 is CASSPYDSSGANVLTF. In DNA, the CDR3 is TGCGCCAGCAGCCCCTACGACAGCTCTGGGGCCAACGTCCTGACTTTC.